A single sample is the source of the 8 T cell receptor beta chains below, sequenced in a study of T-cell memory formation after mild COVID-19. TCRdb re-called the 5' RACE reads through MiXCR, storing one row per CDR3 protein. The sample shows under 150,000 distinct CDR3 sequences, about 24% of them seen only once. Material for sequencing was PBMCs or a T cell subset sorted from them (not recorded which). The origin of the receptors is a man aged 18-30 years who had mild COVID-19 (a few samples of this study predate the infection). Cell type and time point are not known.

The chain is built from TRBV20-1 and TRBJ1-6; tentatively, D is TRBD1 (5 bases). There are 17 residues in the CDR3. V was shortened by 0 bases and J by 0 bases, with 12 bases between the two germline ends. Germline CDR1 reads DFQATT; CDR2 reads SNEGSKA (reference sequence). CDR3 DNA: TGCAGTGCTAGAGATAGGGGACGGAGCTCCTATAATTCACCCCTCCACTTT. Its protein is CSARDRGRSSYNSPLHF.

Only a few counts were recorded for this clonotype. The chain recombines TRBV20-1 with TRBJ1-1, with D perhaps matching TRBD1 (6 bases). The CDR3 loop spans 14 amino acids. The germline CDR1 and CDR2 sequences are DFQATT and SNEGSKA (reference sequence). V lost 1 base to trimming and J lost 0 bases, with 9 bases between them. CDR3 sequence (DNA): TGCAGTGCTAGAGGGGACACCTTGAACACTGAAGCTTTCTTT. It translates to CSARGDTLNTEAFF.

This clonotype was counted many times. The CDR3 spells CASSSDRGLYEQYF. The CDR3 DNA sequence: TGTGCCAGCAGCTCAGACAGGGGGCTCTACGAGCAGTACTTC. This chain links TRBV7-9 with TRBJ2-7; 10 nucleotides agree with TRBD1. Unmatched junction bases numbered 3, after V lost 4 bases and J lost 3 bases. This CDR3 comprises 14 residues. The V gene's germline CDR1 is SEHNR and CDR2 FQNEAQ (reference sequence).

The chain has TRBV27 and TRBJ2-7; 9 bases line up with TRBD2. The germline CDR1 and CDR2 sequences are MNHEY and SMNVEV (reference sequence). The CDR3 length is 14 residues. J gave up 0 bases and V 5 bases, and 2 bases lay outside the gene matches. The CDR3 here is CASSPSGISYEQYF. As DNA, the CDR3 is TGTGCCAGCAGTCCTAGCGGGATCTCCTACGAGCAGTACTTC.

V is TRBV4-1 and J is TRBJ1-1, with 10 bases fitting TRBD1. Germline CDR1 MGHRA, CDR2 YSYEKL. CDR3 size: 14 residues. Trimming cost V 6 bases and J 5 bases; bases outside gene matches: 6. CDR3 DNA sequence: TGCGCCAGCAGACATAGGACAGGGGGGACTGAAGCTTTCTTT. Amino acids: CASRHRTGGTEAFF.

CDR3 in DNA: TGCGCCAGCAGCCAAGAAGCGGTCGGGAACACCGGGGAGCTGTTTTTT. Residues: CASSQEAVGNTGELFF. This rearrangement joins TRBV4-3 to TRBJ2-2; D perhaps matches TRBD2 (5 bases). Germline lookup yields CDR1 LGHNA and CDR2 YSLEER. The CDR3 length is 16 residues. Trimming stripped 0 bases from V and 1 base from J, with 9 bases between.

The chain is built from TRBV20-1 and TRBJ2-3; TRBD1 matches at 7 bases. This CDR3 spans 12 amino acids. The V segment lost 4 bases and the J segment 3 bases; nucleotides outside the gene matches: 1. Germline-derived CDR1 and CDR2 are DFQATT and SNEGSKA (reference sequence). In nucleotides, the CDR3 is TGCAGTGCTATACAGGGGACAGATACGCAGTATTTT. Translated: CSAIQGTDTQYF.

The sample holds a few counts of this clonotype. The chain links TRBV12-3 or TRBV12-4 to TRBJ2-7; D uncertain. The CDR3 runs 12 residues. V was cut by 6 bases and J by 1 base, with 7 bases left in between. For the CDR3, the DNA is TGTGCCAGCAGCTCCCCGTCCTACGAGCAGTACTTC. Translating it yields CASSSPSYEQYF.